One and the same sample provided the 18 T cell receptor beta chains below, sequenced in a study of T cell changes during pregnancy in multiple sclerosis. TCRdb's copy holds only in-frame clones and misses some; the assay was immunoSEQ multiplex PCR. This sample carries about 93,000 clones, roughly 92% of them seen once, and the ten largest clones take approximately 1.9%. The sample in question was peripheral blood, obtained after pregnancy. These receptor sequences come from a female donor with multiple sclerosis, enrolled in a pregnancy study.

This rearrangement joins TRBV7-9 to TRBJ2-1; 8 bases are a match to TRBD1. The V and J ends lost 6 bases and 6 bases, in that order; junction bases with no gene match: 16. The CDR3 totals 17 residues. Germline V gene lookup returns CDR1 SEHNR and CDR2 FQNEAQ (reference sequence). CDR3 sequence: CASRTSDRVEEGNEQFF. DNA of the CDR3: TGTGCCAGCAGGACCTCGGACAGGGTGGAAGAAGGCAATGAGCAGTTCTTC. Together with reference TRBV7-9 and TRBJ2-1, the CDR3 gives the full variable domain: DTGVSQNPRHKITKRGQNVTFRCDPISEHNRLYWYRQTLGQGPEFLTYFQNEAQLEKSRLLSDRFSAERPKGSFSTLEIQRTEQGDSAMYLCASRTSDRVEEGNEQFFGPGTRLTVL.

The CDR3 loop is CASSSEGQPQHF. The CDR3 nucleotides read TGTGCCAGCAGCTCAGAGGGTCAGCCCCAGCATTTT. The chain combines TRBV7-9 with TRBJ1-5; D gene uncertain. The germline gives CDR1 SEHNR, CDR2 FQNEAQ (reference sequence). The CDR3 has 12 residues. V was shortened by 4 bases and J by 6 bases, with 7 bases between the two germline ends.

The V and J genes are TRBV7-2 and TRBJ2-7, with D maybe TRBD2 (6 bases). V shed 4 bases and J shed 2 bases, with 12 bases lying between them. The length of the CDR3 is 14 residues. CDR1 and CDR2 (germline): SGHTA, FQGNSA. The CDR3 spells CASSSGLNAYEQYF. The CDR3, as DNA: TGTGCCAGCAGCTCGGGACTCAACGCCTACGAGCAGTACTTC.

The rearrangement uses TRBV5-1 and TRBJ2-7; 7 bases line up with TRBD1. Unmatched junction bases numbered 9, after V lost 4 bases and J lost 5 bases. Germline values: CDR1 SGHRS, CDR2 YFSETQ. The CDR3 runs to 14 residues. CDR3 coding DNA: TGCGCCAGCAGCCCCGACAGGGTGGGCGACGAGCAGTACTTC. Its translation: CASSPDRVGDEQYF.

The chain has TRBV7-9 and TRBJ2-7, with 9 bases aligning to TRBD2. Germline assignment: CDR1 SEHNR and CDR2 FQNEAQ (reference sequence). Trimming took 5 bases from V and 3 from J; bases not matched to a gene: 8. CDR3 size: 15 residues. CDR3 DNA sequence: TGTGCCAGCAGCCCAGCGAGCGGGGGGCTCTACGAGCAGTACTTC. Translation gives CASSPASGGLYEQYF.

The chain is built from TRBV28 and TRBJ1-2; D gene uncertain. Germline assignment: CDR1 MDHEN and CDR2 SYDVKM. V shed 6 bases and J shed 0 bases, with 8 bases lying between them. The CDR3 runs to 13 residues. The CDR3 nucleotides read TGTGCCAGCAGCTGGGAGACTAACTATGGCTACACCTTC. Its protein is CASSWETNYGYTF.

The chain employs TRBV6-5 and TRBJ2-7; 8 bases align to TRBD1. Trimming removed 6 bases from V and 0 bases from J; junction bases left unmatched: 7. The CDR3 length is 15 residues. Germline V gene lookup returns CDR1 MNHEY and CDR2 SVGAGI. CDR3 region: CASRIMTGVSYEQYF. The CDR3 coding sequence is TGTGCCAGCAGAATAATGACAGGGGTCTCCTACGAGCAGTACTTC.

The rearrangement links TRBV6-5 to TRBJ1-1; D may be TRBD1 (6 bases). V was cut by 6 bases and J by 3 bases, with 17 bases left in between. The CDR3 runs to 15 residues. The germline V gene has CDR1 MNHEY and CDR2 SVGAGI. The CDR3 protein is CASSPTSGDHTEAFF. DNA of the CDR3: TGTGCCAGCAGCCCCACCTCAGGGGACCACACTGAAGCTTTCTTT.

V usage is TRBV5-1 and J usage is TRBJ2-5, with 9 positions matching TRBD2. The germline V gene encodes CDR1 SGHRS and CDR2 YFSETQ. This CDR3 has 15 amino acids. The V and J ends lost 2 bases and 1 base, in that order; junction bases with no gene match: 3. This CDR3 is CASSLQGLAQETQYF. The CDR3 nucleotides read TGCGCCAGCAGCTTACAGGGACTAGCCCAAGAGACCCAGTACTTC. Looking up the rest from reference TRBV5-1 and TRBJ2-5 gives the full variable domain: KAGVTQTPRYLIKTRGQQVTLSCSPISGHRSVSWYQQTPGQGLQFLFEYFSETQRNKGNFPGRFSGRQFSNSRSEMNVSTLELGDSALYLCASSLQGLAQETQYFGPGTRLLVL.

This clone showed up just a few times. The chain recombines TRBV7-2 with TRBJ2-7; TRBD1 agrees at 9 bases. V dropped 2 bases and J dropped 1; count of bases not matched to a gene: 3. The CDR3 extends over 15 amino acids. CDR1 and CDR2 (germline): SGHTA, FQGNSA. The DNA of the CDR3 is TGTGCCAGCAGCTTAACCGGGACAGGGTCCTACGAGCAGTACTTC. This encodes CASSLTGTGSYEQYF. Full variable domain (outside the CDR3, taken from reference TRBV7-2 and TRBJ2-7): GAGVSQSPSNKVTEKGKDVELRCDPISGHTALYWYRQSLGQGLEFLIYFQGNSAPDKSGLPSDRFSAERTGGSVSTLTIQRTQQEDSAVYLCASSLTGTGSYEQYFGPGTRLTVT.

The genes are TRBV5-4 and TRBJ1-1; TRBD1 is a possible D gene (6 bases). With 4 bases removed from V and 5 bases from J, the gap between germline ends came to 12 bases. This CDR3 has 13 residues. Per germline, CDR1 SGHNT and CDR2 YYREEE (reference sequence). CDR3 residues: CASSPDGQTEAFF. CDR3 DNA sequence: TGTGCCAGCAGCCCGGACGGACAGACTGAAGCTTTCTTT.

The genes are TRBV5-1 and TRBJ1-6, with 7 bases fitting TRBD1. This CDR3 spans 16 amino acids. Germline-derived CDR1 and CDR2 are SGHRS and YFSETQ. The ends lost 3 bases at V and 7 bases at J; junction bases unmatched: 10. CDR3 DNA sequence: TGCGCCAGCAGCTGGTACGGGACAGCCCTGAATTCACCCCTCCACTTT. This encodes CASSWYGTALNSPLHF.

In its sample, this clone was seen a few times. The chain is built from TRBV4-2 and TRBJ1-2, with 7 bases aligning to TRBD1. The CDR3 runs 17 residues. V was pared by 0 bases and J by 5 bases, with 12 bases of the junction left unmatched. The germline gives CDR1 LGHNA, CDR2 YNFKEQ. The CDR3 DNA reads as TGTGCCAGCAGCCAAGATTACCCCCCTAGGGGGCTTTATGGCTACACCTTC. This codes for CASSQDYPPRGLYGYTF.

This chain links TRBV2 with TRBJ2-2; D call uncertain. This CDR3 spans 13 amino acids. Germline V lookup: CDR1 SNHLY, CDR2 FYNNEI. Between the trimmed V and J ends, which lost 4 bases and 1 base, there was a span of 4 bases. The chain's CDR3 is CASSGQNTGELFF. As DNA, the CDR3 is TGTGCCAGCAGTGGACAGAACACCGGGGAGCTGTTTTTT.

This sequence joins TRBV2 and TRBJ2-3; the match to TRBD2 covers 7 bases. Germline values: CDR1 SNHLY, CDR2 FYNNEI. J was trimmed by 6 bases and V by 6 bases; bases with no gene match: 6. The CDR3 is made up of 13 amino acids. The CDR3 sequence is CASRFGEGDTQYF. CDR3 bases: TGTGCCAGCAGGTTTGGGGAGGGGGATACGCAGTATTTT.

The chain's CDR3 is CASSLVPGMGGGISYEQYF. Here the CDR3 DNA reads TGCGCCAGCAGCTTGGTCCCGGGGATGGGGGGGGGAATCTCATACGAGCAGTACTTC. The chain couples TRBV5-1 to TRBJ2-7, with 7 bases fitting TRBD2. Trimming at V came to 0 bases and at J to 4 bases, leaving 19 bases not matched to a gene. CDR3 length equals 19 residues. CDR1 SGHRS and CDR2 YFSETQ come from the germline V gene.

This chain uses TRBV5-4 with TRBJ1-2; D is possibly TRBD1 (6 bases). V was cut by 4 bases and J by 5 bases, with 18 bases left in between. There are 15 residues in the CDR3. Germline V gene sequence: CDR1 SGHNT, CDR2 YYREEE (reference sequence). CDR3 nucleotides: TGTGCCAGCAGCCGAGTTGGCAGGGGAGGGTATGGCTACACCTTC. Its protein product is CASSRVGRGGYGYTF.

This sequence joins TRBV27 and TRBJ2-3, with no clear D. Germline V lookup: CDR1 MNHEY, CDR2 SMNVEV (reference sequence). This CDR3 comprises 15 residues. The V gene lost 6 bases and the J gene lost 1 base, with 14 bases spanning the gap. Here the CDR3 DNA reads TGTGCCAGCAGGCGGAGCCCCACGGGCACAGATACGCAGTATTTT. Translated: CASRRSPTGTDTQYF.